The rows below give T cell receptor beta chains drawn from one sample of a study of T cell responses to AZD1222 COVID-19 vaccine. Profiled with immunoSEQ multiplex PCR; TCRdb holds only in-frame clones, not every one. The sample shows approximately 190,000 clones, 90% to 95% of them seen only once. This material consisted of peripheral blood, taken on day 0 of AZD1222 vaccination. The receptors were sampled from an adult in good health. Each CDR3 is given with its conserved first and last residue.

TRBJ2-7 | TRBV6-5 | CASSSRVSYEQYF
TRBJ2-2 | TRBV29-1 | CSGIWAGGPNTGELFF
TRBJ2-5 | TRBV5-1 | CASSLSGSGGETQYF
TRBJ1-1 | TRBV6-1 | CASSEGPGTEAFF
TRBJ1-4 | TRBV27 | CASQSRGFNEKLFF
TRBJ2-1 | TRBV5-4 | CASSYGLADPSYNEQFF
TRBJ2-2 | TRBV6-6 | CASSSPGGSNTGELFF
TRBJ1-3 | TRBV4-2 | CASSQELRTGLLSGNTIYF
TRBJ1-4 | TRBV28 | CASSFWTGEKLFF
TRBJ1-5 | TRBV7-8 | CASSLVGGSQPQHF
TRBJ2-5 | TRBV28 | CASSSGTGRQETQYF
TRBJ1-1 | TRBV28 | CASSLGQGVNTEAFF
TRBJ1-6 | TRBV5-1 | CASSSGLLSSYNSPLHF
TRBJ2-2 | TRBV11-1 | CASSSGPWELFF
TRBJ2-7 | TRBV12-3/TRBV12-4 | CASSIGTSYEQYF
TRBJ2-1 | TRBV6-5 | CASSRLAGNEQFF
TRBJ1-6 | TRBV27 | CASRPNRDRGYNSPLHF
TRBJ1-3 | TRBV19 | CASSIGTDGYNSGNTIYF
TRBJ1-1 | TRBV14 | CASSPRQGVGTEAFF
TRBJ2-7 | TRBV4-2 | CASSQGESPYEQYF
TRBJ1-3 | TRBV5-1 | CASSSFDGGGNTIYF
TRBJ2-2 | TRBV30 | CAWTPEAGSANTGELFF
TRBJ2-1 | TRBV9 | CASSVDGKNGGNEQFF
TRBJ1-1 | TRBV4-3 | CASSPRPVGENTEAFF
TRBJ2-1 | TRBV6-4 | CASSDGSSGRHEQFF
TRBJ1-2 | TRBV28 | CASSLAPNYHGYTF
TRBJ2-7 | TRBV3-1/TRBV3-2 | CASSKGTSGRAYEQYF
TRBJ2-7 | TRBV27 | CASSLVVASPTYEQYF
TRBJ1-1 | TRBV28 | CASILYPNTEAFF
TRBJ2-7 | TRBV2 | CASSEVLAGVNEQYF
TRBJ1-5 | TRBV24-1 | CATSEGDRGSNQPQHF
TRBJ1-1 | TRBV6-2/TRBV6-3 | CASSYRPGALNTEAFF
TRBJ2-2 | TRBV5-1 | CASSLARGRASNTGELFF
TRBJ1-6 | TRBV4-2 | CASSQDFRGYNSPLHF
TRBJ2-3 | TRBV19 | CASSGISFGGTDTQYF
TRBJ1-2 | TRBV28 | CASSLFPGDWSGYTF
TRBJ1-1 | TRBV28 | CASSFPRDHTEAFF
TRBJ2-1 | TRBV27 | CASSLEASGRTAYNEQFF
TRBJ2-3 | TRBV4-1 | CASSQVNSGTADTQYF
TRBJ1-5 | TRBV21-1 | CASSRRAGLVFSNQPQHF
TRBJ2-5 | TRBV28 | CASSTGTAQETQYF
TRBJ2-7 | TRBV5-4 | CASSQPGQRSYEQYF
TRBJ2-5 | TRBV5-4 | CASSNQGLQETQYF
TRBJ1-1 | TRBV5-4 | CASSPGTANTEAFF